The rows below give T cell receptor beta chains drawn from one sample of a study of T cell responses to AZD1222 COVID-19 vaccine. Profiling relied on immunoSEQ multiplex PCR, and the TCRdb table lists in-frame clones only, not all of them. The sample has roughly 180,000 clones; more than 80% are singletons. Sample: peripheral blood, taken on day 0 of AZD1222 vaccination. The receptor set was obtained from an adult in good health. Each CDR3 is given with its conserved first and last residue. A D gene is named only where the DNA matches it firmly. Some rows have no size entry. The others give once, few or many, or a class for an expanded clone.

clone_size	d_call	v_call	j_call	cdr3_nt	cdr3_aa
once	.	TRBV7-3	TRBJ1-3	TGTGCCAGCAGCTTAAGACTGGGCGGCCTTTTGGGAAACACCATATATTTT	CASSLRLGGLLGNTIYF
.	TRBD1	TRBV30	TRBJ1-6	TGTGCTACAAGGACAGGCAACCCCTTCCCCCTCCACTTT	CATRTGNPFPLHF
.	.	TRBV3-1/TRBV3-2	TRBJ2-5	TGTGCCAGCAGCCAAGATCGCGCCCTCGGGGAAGAGACCCAGTACTTC	CASSQDRALGEETQYF
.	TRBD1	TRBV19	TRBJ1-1	TGTGCCAGTAGTGGGGACAGGGGGCTAGTGTGGAACACTGAAGCTTTCTTT	CASSGDRGLVWNTEAFF
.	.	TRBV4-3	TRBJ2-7	TGCGCCAGCAGCCAAGAGGATTCAGCGGTTCACGAGCAGTACTTC	CASSQEDSAVHEQYF
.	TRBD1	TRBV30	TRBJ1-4	TGTGCCTGGAGTGATGACAGGGGATCCGGAAAACTGTTTTTT	CAWSDDRGSGKLFF
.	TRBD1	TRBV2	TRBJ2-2	TGTGCCAGCAGTGCCCCGGACAGGGTGGACACCGGGGAGCTGTTTTTT	CASSAPDRVDTGELFF
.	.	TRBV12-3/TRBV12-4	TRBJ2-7	TGTGCCAGCAGTTTATCGTCGTTAGCTCAGTACTTC	CASSLSSLAQYF
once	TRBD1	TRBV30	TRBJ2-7	TGTGCCTGGAACCGGAATCGACAGGGGGAATCCTACGAGCAGTACTTC	CAWNRNRQGESYEQYF
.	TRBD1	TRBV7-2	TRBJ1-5	TGTGCCAGCAGCCTTCAGGGGGCGCTTCTTAACCAGCCCCAGCATTTT	CASSLQGALLNQPQHF
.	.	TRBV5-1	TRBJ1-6	TGCGCCAGCAGCGAACGGACGGGGGGCTCCTATAATTCACCCCTCCACTTT	CASSERTGGSYNSPLHF
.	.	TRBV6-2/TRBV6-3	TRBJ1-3	TGTGCCAGCAGTCGACACGATCCATTCTCTGGAAACACCATATATTTT	CASSRHDPFSGNTIYF
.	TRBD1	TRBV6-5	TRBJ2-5	TGTGCAGAGGGACAGGGGGGCCAAGAGACCCAGTACTTC	CAEGQGGQETQYF
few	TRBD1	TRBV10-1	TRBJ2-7	TGCGCCAGCAGGAAGCGACAGGGATCCTACGAGCAGTACTTC	CASRKRQGSYEQYF
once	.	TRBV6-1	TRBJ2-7	TGTGCCAGCAGTGAACTAGCGCTAGCTCCGGGGGAGCAGTACTTC	CASSELALAPGEQYF
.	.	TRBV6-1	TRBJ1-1	TGTGCCTGCAGTGAGTCAGTGAACACTGAAGCTTTCTTT	CACSESVNTEAFF
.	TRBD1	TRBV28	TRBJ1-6	TGTGCCAGTATTCCGGGACAGTGGAGTTCACCCCTCCACTTT	CASIPGQWSSPLHF
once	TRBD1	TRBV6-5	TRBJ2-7	TGTGCCAGCACCCAAACGGGGACAGTTTACGAGCAGTACTTC	CASTQTGTVYEQYF
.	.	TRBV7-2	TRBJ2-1	TGTGCCAGCAGCTTATATATCCTAGCGAGCTCCTACAATGAGCAGTTCTTC	CASSLYILASSYNEQFF
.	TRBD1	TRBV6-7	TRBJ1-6	TGTGCCAGCAGTTACTCGAAGGGGGCTATGACCTATAATTCACCCCTCCACTTT	CASSYSKGAMTYNSPLHF
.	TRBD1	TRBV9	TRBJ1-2	TGTGCCAGCAGCCCAGGTGGGACAGGGGGCTATGGCTACACCTTC	CASSPGGTGGYGYTF
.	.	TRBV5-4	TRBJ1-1	TGTGCCAGCAGCTTGGATCTCCTAGCGGTGGACACTGAAGCTTTCTTT	CASSLDLLAVDTEAFF
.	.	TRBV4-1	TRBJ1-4	TGCGCCAGCAGCCAAGTATGGGCTAATGAAAAACTGTTTTTT	CASSQVWANEKLFF